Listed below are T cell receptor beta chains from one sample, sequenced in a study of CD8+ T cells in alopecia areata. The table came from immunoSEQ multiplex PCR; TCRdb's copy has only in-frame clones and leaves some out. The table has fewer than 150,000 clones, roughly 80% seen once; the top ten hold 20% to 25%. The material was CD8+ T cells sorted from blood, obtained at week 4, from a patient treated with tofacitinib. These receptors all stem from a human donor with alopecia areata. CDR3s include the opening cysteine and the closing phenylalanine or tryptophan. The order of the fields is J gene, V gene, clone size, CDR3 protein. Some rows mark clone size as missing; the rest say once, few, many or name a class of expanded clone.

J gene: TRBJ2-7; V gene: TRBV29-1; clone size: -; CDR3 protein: CSVEGDPYEQYF
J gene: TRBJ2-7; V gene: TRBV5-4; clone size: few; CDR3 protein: CASSHSGTVSYEQYF
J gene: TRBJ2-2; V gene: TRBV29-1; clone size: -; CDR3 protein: CSGWSNTGELFF
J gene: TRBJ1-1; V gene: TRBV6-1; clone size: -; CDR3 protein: CASSEVEAFF
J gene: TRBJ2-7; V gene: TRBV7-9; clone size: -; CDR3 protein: CASSFAGSMGEQYF
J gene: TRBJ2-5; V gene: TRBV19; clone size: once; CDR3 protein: CASSEGVGQETQYF
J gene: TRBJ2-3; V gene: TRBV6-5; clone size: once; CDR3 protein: CASRRRSTDTQYF
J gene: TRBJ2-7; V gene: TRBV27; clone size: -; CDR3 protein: CAARPEGGHDEQYF
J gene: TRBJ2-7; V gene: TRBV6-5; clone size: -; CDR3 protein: CASSYSSGLAYEQYF
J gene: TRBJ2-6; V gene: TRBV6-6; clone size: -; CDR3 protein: CASSISSLDGANVLTF
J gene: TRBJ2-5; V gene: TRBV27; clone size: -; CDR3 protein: CASTYRETQYF
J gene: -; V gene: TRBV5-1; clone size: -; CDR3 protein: CASSLGVDDEQYF
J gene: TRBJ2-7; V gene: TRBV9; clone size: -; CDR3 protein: CASSVGGETYEQYF
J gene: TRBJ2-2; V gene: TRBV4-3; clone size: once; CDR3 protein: CASSQDLADTTGELFF
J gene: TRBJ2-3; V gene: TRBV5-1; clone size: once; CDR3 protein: CASSLVQFTDTQYF
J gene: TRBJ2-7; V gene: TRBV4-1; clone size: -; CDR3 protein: CASSQVGAYEQYF
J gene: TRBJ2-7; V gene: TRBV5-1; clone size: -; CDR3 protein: CASSPGGERVEQYF
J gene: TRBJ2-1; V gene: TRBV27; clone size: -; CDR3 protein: CASSLLAGGYNEQFF
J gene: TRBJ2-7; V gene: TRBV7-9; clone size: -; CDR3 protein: CASSHRDRLSYEQYF
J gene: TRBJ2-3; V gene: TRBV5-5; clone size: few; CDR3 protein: CASSRPIHGRGTDTQYF
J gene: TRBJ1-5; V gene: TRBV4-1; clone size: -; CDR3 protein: CASSLGGTSNQPQHF
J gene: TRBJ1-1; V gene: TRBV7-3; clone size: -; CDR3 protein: CASSLDGLNTEAFF
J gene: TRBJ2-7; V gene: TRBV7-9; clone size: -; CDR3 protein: CASTNGSLEQYF
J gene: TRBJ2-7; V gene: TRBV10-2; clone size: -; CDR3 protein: CASRTGGGHYEQYF
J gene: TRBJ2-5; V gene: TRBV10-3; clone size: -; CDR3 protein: CAISEAGRVLETQYF